The T cell receptor beta chain under discussion was sequenced for a study of post-analysis software for immune sequencing data. TCR beta cDNA libraries had unique molecular identifiers. TCRdb itself ran the PCR reads through MiXCR, one entry per CDR3 protein. Of hundreds of thousands of distinct CDR3 sequences in the sample, under 70% were seen once. Germline CDR1 and CDR2: MNHEY and SVGAGI. This CDR3 contains 13 residues. General study results and limits: Five or six TRBV segments were more frequent in patients than controls; TRBV5-6, TRBV5-1 and TRBV20-1 belonged to this group.

To note about this clonotype: The antigen remains undetermined.

The sequenced sample consisted of blood. This clonotype originated in a girl between 5 and 17 years old with multiple sclerosis. The chain employs TRBV6-5 and TRBJ2-5; either TRBD1 or TRBD2 may fit D (5 bases each). The DNA end favors TRBJ2-7, so the J call may be wrong. The CDR3 loop reads CASSYTRGGEQYF. The CDR3 nucleotides are TGTGCCAGCAGTTACACTAGGGGCGGCGAGCAGTACTTC.